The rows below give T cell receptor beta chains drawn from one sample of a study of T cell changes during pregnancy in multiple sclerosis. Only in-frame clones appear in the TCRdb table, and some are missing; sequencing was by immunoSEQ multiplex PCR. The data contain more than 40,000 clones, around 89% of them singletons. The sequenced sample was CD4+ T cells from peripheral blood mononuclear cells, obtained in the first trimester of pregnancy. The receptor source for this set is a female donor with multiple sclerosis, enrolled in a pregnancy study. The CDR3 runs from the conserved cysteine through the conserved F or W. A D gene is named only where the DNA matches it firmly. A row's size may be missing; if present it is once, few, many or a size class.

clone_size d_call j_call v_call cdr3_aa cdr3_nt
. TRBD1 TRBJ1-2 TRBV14 CASSLRTGNGYTF TGTGCCAGCAGCCTAAGGACAGGGAATGGCTACACCTTC
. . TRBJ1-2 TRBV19 CASSPQQGHGYTF TGTGCCAGTAGCCCACAACAGGGTCATGGCTACACCTTC
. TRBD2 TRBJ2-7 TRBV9 CASSVVAGVGEQYF TGTGCCAGCAGCGTAGTAGCGGGAGTGGGGGAGCAGTACTTC
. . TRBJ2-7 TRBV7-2 CASSLVRGGRPGGEQYF TGTGCCAGCAGCTTAGTTCGGGGAGGACGTCCTGGGGGCGAGCAGTACTTC
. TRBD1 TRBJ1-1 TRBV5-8 CASSPRQGTNTEAFF TGTGCCAGCAGCCCCCGACAGGGGACGAACACTGAAGCTTTCTTT
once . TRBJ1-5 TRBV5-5 CASSWGRGDQPQHF TGTGCCAGCAGCTGGGGCCGCGGGGATCAGCCCCAGCATTTT
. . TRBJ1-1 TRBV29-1 CSVERGTLNTEAFF TGCAGCGTTGAACGAGGGACACTGAACACTGAAGCTTTCTTT
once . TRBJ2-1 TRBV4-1 CASSQSEVLNGQFF TGCGCCAGCAGCCAATCTGAGGTTCTCAATGGCCAGTTCTTC
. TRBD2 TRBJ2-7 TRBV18 CASSPQGGGSSIYEQYF TGTGCCAGCTCACCGCAGGGAGGCGGGAGCTCCATATACGAGCAGTACTTC
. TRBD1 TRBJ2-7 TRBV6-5 CASSYQQGIGEQYF TGTGCCAGCAGTTACCAACAGGGGATAGGCGAGCAGTACTTC
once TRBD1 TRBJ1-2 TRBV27 CASSLSRGQGGGYTF TGTGCCAGCAGTTTATCCCGTGGACAGGGCGGTGGCTACACCTTC
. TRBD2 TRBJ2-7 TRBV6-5 CASSYVAGPNSYEQYF TGTGCCAGCAGTTACGTAGCGGGACCAAACTCCTACGAGCAGTACTTC
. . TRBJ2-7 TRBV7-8 CASPYPYEQYF TGTGCCAGCCCCTATCCCTACGAGCAGTACTTC
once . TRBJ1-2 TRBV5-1 CASRLDRAGYTF TGCGCCAGCCGACTTGACAGAGCCGGCTACACCTTC
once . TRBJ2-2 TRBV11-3 CASSFPSLTGELFF TGTGCCAGCAGCTTCCCCTCCCTGACCGGGGAGCTGTTTTTT